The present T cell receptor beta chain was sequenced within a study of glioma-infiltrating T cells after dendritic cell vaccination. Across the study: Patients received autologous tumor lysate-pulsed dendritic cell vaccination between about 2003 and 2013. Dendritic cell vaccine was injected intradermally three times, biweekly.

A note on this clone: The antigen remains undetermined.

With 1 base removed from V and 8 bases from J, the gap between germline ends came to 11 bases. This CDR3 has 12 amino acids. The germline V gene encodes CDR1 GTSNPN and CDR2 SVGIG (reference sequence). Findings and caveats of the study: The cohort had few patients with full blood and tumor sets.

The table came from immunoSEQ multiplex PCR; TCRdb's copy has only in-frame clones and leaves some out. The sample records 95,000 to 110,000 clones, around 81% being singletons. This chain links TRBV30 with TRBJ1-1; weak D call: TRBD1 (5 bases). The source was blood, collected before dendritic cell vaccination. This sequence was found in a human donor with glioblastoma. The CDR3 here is CAWSEDRGEAFF. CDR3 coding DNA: TGTGCCTGGAGTGAGGATAGGGGAGAAGCTTTCTTT.